A single sample gave rise to the 14 T cell receptor beta chains below, sequenced in a study of beta chain features in type 1 diabetes. Their recognized antigens are unknown. cDNA synthesis used the whole RNA isolate, giving expressed TCRB sequences. Repertoires were generated with immunoSEQ multiplex PCR, while TCRdb's copy carries only in-frame clones and drops some. The sample carries fewer than 200,000 clones, 10% recorded once. Broader study findings: Patients with Type 1 diabetes showed moderately but significantly shorter TCRB CDR3s in all four CD4+ subsets.

Sequenced input: central memory CD4+ T cells from blood. The receptors were gathered from a man in his thirties or forties with type 1 diabetes.

The chain couples TRBV29-1 to TRBJ2-7, with 10 positions matching TRBD2. V dropped 4 bases and J dropped 6; count of bases not matched to a gene: 9. Germline assignment: CDR1 SQVTM and CDR2 ANQGSEA. The CDR3 extends over 14 amino acids. The CDR3 reads CSVARASGSPEQYF. The CDR3 DNA follows: TGCAGCGTTGCCCGGGCTAGCGGGAGCCCCGAGCAGTACTTC.

The chain has TRBV7-2 and TRBJ2-5; TRBD1 matches at 9 bases. The germline gives CDR1 SGHTA, CDR2 FQGNSA. Trimming at V came to 1 base and at J to 2 bases, leaving 5 bases not matched to a gene. This CDR3 contains 16 residues. Here the CDR3 reads CASSLGSGTGQETQYF. The CDR3 DNA follows: TGTGCCAGCAGCTTAGGGTCCGGGACAGGGCAAGAGACCCAGTACTTC. The whole variable domain, remainder taken from reference TRBV7-2 and TRBJ2-5, is GAGVSQSPSNKVTEKGKDVELRCDPISGHTALYWYRQSLGQGLEFLIYFQGNSAPDKSGLPSDRFSAERTGGSVSTLTIQRTQQEDSAVYLCASSLGSGTGQETQYFGPGTRLLVL.

The rearrangement joins TRBV5-4 to TRBJ2-1, with D perhaps matching TRBD2 (5 bases). CDR1 is SGHNT and CDR2 is YYREEE in the germline V gene (reference sequence). The CDR3 has 14 amino acids. Deletions cut 3 bases from V and 5 bases from J, with 12 bases between. The CDR3 spells CASSYGFSDNEQFF. CDR3 DNA: TGTGCCAGCAGCTATGGATTTAGCGACAATGAGCAGTTCTTC.

Regarding this clone: Other DNA sequences in the same sample also yield this CDR3. The CDR3 nucleotides read TGTGCCAGCAGTCGAGGCCCGTCCTACGAGCAGTACTTC. Protein sequence: CASSRGPSYEQYF. The V and J genes are TRBV28 and TRBJ2-7, with D uncertain. CDR3 length: 13 amino acids. Germline values: CDR1 MDHEN, CDR2 SYDVKM. V lost 5 bases and J lost 1, with 9 bases in between.

This clone came up a few times. This chain joins TRBV4-3 and TRBJ2-3; TRBD2 matches 8 bases. The trim removed 2 bases at V and 0 bases at J, leaving 10 bases unmatched. The CDR3 is 18 residues long. Germline V lookup: CDR1 LGHNA, CDR2 YSLEER. The CDR3 nucleotides read TGCGCCAGCAGCCAAAATCCCGGGACTAGTGCTAGCACAGATACGCAGTATTTT. Its protein is CASSQNPGTSASTDTQYF.

V and J are TRBV29-1 and TRBJ2-5, with TRBD1 matching 9 bases. With the DNA end fitting TRBJ2-7 better, the J assignment may be wrong. Per germline, CDR1 SQVTM and CDR2 ANQGSEA. The CDR3 is 12 residues long. The CDR3 DNA sequence: TGCAGCGTCGGGACAGGGACCTACGAGCAGTACTTC. Translation gives CSVGTGTYEQYF.

CDR3 sequence reads: CASSQDRGDEQFF. CDR3 bases: TGCGCCAGCAGCCAGGACAGGGGGGATGAGCAGTTCTTC. The genes are TRBV5-1 and TRBJ2-1, with 10 bases aligning to TRBD1. Losses at the gene ends were 4 bases for V and 8 bases for J; bases not matched to a gene: 3. CDR3 length: 13 residues. Germline CDR1 SGHRS, CDR2 YFSETQ.

This clone was seen a few times. The CDR3 coding sequence is TGTGCCTGGAGTTTGACGGCAGGTCCCTCCTACGAGCAGTACTTC. This encodes CAWSLTAGPSYEQYF. The V call is TRBV30, the J call TRBJ2-7; D ambiguous. The CDR3 has 15 residues. V lost 2 bases and J 0 bases, leaving 14 bases between the germline ends. CDR1 and CDR2 (germline): GTSNPN, SVGIG (reference sequence).

This clone was counted ten times or more. The V and J genes are TRBV28 and TRBJ2-1; possibly TRBD2 for D (6 bases). The V end lost 2 bases, the J end lost 5 bases, and 10 bases lay between the germline ends. CDR1 is MDHEN, CDR2 SYDVKM, per germline. The CDR3 is made up of 14 amino acids. As DNA, the CDR3 is TGTGCCAGCAGTTTAGCGGGAAAGAACAATGAGCAGTTCTTC. The encoded protein is CASSLAGKNNEQFF. The whole variable domain, filled in from reference TRBV28 and TRBJ2-1, reads DVKVTQSSRYLVKRTGEKVFLECVQDMDHENMFWYRQDPGLGLRLIYFSYDVKMKEKGDIPEGYSVSREKKERFSLILESASTNQTSMYLCASSLAGKNNEQFFGPGTRLTVL.

The chain recombines TRBV5-1 with TRBJ2-5; 10 bases align to TRBD1. CDR3 length equals 15 residues. Germline CDR1 reads SGHRS; CDR2 reads YFSETQ. Unmatched junction bases numbered 2, after V lost 1 base and J lost 2 bases. The CDR3 region has the DNA TGCGCCAGCAGCTTGCAGGGACAGGGGCAAGAGACCCAGTACTTC. The encoded protein is CASSLQGQGQETQYF.

This clone occurred a few times. The V call is TRBV7-9, the J call TRBJ2-7; 7 bases fit TRBD1. This CDR3 spans 14 amino acids. Per germline, CDR1 SEHNR and CDR2 FQNEAQ (reference sequence). J lost 0 bases, V lost 7 bases, and 6 bases had no gene match. The CDR3 nucleotides are TGTGCCAGCACCCCGGGACAGACCTCCTACGAGCAGTACTTC. Residues: CASTPGQTSYEQYF.

The gene calls are TRBV2 and TRBJ1-5; D is unresolved. The V end lost 10 bases, the J end lost 6 bases, and 10 bases lay between the germline ends. Germline V CDR1 and CDR2: SNHLY, FYNNEI. This CDR3 spans 11 amino acids. The DNA of the CDR3 is TGTGCCATCGGAAGCGGTCAGCCCCAGCATTTT. Translation: CAIGSGQPQHF.

This clone was seen a handful of times. This chain uses TRBV28 with TRBJ1-2; a weak D match, TRBD1 (5 bases). Germline values: CDR1 MDHEN, CDR2 SYDVKM. The CDR3 runs 14 residues. Trimming pared 1 base from V and 8 bases from J, leaving 14 bases between. The CDR3 nucleotides read TGTGCCAGCAGTTTATCGACAGACCTTTTGGGCTACACCTTC. This encodes CASSLSTDLLGYTF.

This clone came up a few times. The chain has TRBV18 and TRBJ2-2; 13 bases fit TRBD2. This CDR3 is 17 amino acids long. After removal of 2 bases from V and 3 bases from J, the junction contained 3 bases not matched to a gene. Germline V gene data show CDR1 as KGHSH and CDR2 as LQKENI. The CDR3, as DNA: TGTGCCAGCTCACCAGGACTAGCGGGAGCTCACACCGGGGAGCTGTTTTTT. Protein product: CASSPGLAGAHTGELFF.